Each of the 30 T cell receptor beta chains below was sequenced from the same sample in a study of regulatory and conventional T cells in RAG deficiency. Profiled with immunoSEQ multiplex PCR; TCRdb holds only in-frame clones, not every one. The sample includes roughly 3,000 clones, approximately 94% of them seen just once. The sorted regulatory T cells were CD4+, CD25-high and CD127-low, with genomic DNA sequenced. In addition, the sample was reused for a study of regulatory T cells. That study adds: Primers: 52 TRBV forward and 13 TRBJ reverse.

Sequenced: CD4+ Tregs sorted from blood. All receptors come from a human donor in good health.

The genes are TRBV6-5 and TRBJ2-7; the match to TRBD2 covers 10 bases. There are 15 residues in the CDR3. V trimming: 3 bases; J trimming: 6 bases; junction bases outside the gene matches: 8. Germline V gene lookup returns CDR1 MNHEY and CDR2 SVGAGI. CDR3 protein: CASSYSLAGVAEQYF. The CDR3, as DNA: TGTGCCAGCAGTTATTCCCTAGCGGGGGTAGCCGAGCAGTACTTC.

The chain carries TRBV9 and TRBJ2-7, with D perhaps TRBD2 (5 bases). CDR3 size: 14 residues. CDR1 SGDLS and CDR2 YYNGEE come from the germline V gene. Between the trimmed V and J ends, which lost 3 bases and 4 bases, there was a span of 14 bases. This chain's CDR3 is CASSEGADRYEQYF. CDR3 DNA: TGTGCCAGCAGCGAGGGAGCGGATAGATACGAGCAGTACTTC.

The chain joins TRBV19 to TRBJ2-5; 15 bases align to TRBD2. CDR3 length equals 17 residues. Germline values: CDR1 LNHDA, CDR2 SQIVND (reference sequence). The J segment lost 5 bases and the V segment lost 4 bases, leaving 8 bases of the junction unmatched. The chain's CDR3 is CASSKGLAGGGEETQYF. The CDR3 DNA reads TGTGCCAGTAGTAAGGGACTAGCGGGAGGTGGTGAGGAGACCCAGTACTTC.

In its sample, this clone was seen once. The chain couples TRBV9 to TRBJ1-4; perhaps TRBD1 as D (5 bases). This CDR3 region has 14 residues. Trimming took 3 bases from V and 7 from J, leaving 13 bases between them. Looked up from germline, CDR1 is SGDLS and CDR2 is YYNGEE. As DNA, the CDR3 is TGTGCCAGCAGCGGTCAGGGATTCGGTGAAAAACTGTTTTTT. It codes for CASSGQGFGEKLFF.

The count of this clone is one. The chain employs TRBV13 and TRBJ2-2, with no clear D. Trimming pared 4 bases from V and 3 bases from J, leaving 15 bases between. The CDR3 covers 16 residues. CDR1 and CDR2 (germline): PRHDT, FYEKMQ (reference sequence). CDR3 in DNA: TGTGCCAGCAGCTACCTATGGGGAAAAGACACCGGGGAGCTGTTTTTT. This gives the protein CASSYLWGKDTGELFF.

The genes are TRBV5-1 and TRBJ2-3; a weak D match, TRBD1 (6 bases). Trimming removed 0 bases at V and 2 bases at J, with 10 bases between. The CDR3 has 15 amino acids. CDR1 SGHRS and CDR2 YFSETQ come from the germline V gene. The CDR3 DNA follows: TGCGCCAGCAGCTTGGAGGCAGGGGCCACAGATACGCAGTATTTT. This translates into CASSLEAGATDTQYF.

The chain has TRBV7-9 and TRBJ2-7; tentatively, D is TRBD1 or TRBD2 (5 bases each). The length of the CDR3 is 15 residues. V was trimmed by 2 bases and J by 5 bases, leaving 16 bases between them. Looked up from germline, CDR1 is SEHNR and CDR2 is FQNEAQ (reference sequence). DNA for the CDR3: TGTGCCAGCAGCTTAAGGGGTGGGGGAAACGACGAGCAGTACTTC. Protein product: CASSLRGGGNDEQYF.

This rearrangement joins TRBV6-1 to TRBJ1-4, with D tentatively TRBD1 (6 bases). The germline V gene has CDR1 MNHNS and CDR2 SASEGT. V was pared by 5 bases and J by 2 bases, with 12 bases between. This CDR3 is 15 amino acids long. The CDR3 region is CASSPGVSTNEKLFF. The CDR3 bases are TGTGCCAGCAGTCCAGGGGTATCCACTAATGAAAAACTGTTTTTT.

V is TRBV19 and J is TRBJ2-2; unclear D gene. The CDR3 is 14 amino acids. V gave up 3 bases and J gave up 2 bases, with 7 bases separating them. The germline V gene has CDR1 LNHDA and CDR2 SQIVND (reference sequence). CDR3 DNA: TGTGCCAGTAGTATGGCGGACAACACCGGGGAGCTGTTTTTT. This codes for CASSMADNTGELFF.

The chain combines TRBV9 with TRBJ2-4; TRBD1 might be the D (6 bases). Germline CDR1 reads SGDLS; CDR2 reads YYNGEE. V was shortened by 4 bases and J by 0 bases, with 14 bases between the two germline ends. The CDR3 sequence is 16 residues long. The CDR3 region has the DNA TGTGCCAGCAGCTCCGGGACACTACTAGCCAAAAACATTCAGTACTTC. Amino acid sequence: CASSSGTLLAKNIQYF.

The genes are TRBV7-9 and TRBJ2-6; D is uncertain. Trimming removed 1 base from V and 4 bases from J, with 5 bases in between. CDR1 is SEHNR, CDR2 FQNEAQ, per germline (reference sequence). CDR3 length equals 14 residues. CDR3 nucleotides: TGTGCCAGCAGCTTAGGAACAGGGGCCAACGTCCTGACTTTC. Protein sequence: CASSLGTGANVLTF.

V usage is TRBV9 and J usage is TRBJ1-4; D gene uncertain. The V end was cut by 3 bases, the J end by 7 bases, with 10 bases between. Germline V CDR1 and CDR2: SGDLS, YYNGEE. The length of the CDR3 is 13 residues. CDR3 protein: CASSGLGSEKLFF. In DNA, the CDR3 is TGTGCCAGCAGCGGTCTGGGCAGTGAAAAACTGTTTTTT.

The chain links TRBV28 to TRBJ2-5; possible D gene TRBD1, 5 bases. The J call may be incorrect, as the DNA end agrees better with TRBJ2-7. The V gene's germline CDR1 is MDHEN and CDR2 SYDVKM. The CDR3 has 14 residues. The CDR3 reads CASSFRVGTYEQYF. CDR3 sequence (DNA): TGTGCCAGCAGTTTCAGGGTTGGGACCTACGAGCAGTACTTC.

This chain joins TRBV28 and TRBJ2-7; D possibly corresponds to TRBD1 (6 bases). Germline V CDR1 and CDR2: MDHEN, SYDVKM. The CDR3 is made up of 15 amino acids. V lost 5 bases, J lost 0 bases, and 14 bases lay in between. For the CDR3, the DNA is TGTGCCAGCAGTCTGACAGGAGTAAGCTCCTACGAGCAGTACTTC. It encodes CASSLTGVSSYEQYF.

The CDR3 region has the DNA TGTGCCAGCAGCGCACAAGCAGGGGGCTCCTGGGAGCAGTACTTC. Residues: CASSAQAGGSWEQYF. The chain combines TRBV9 with TRBJ2-7; 8 bases map to TRBD1. CDR1 is SGDLS, CDR2 YYNGEE, per germline. This CDR3 comprises 15 residues. J gave up 7 bases and V 3 bases, and 12 bases lay outside the gene matches.

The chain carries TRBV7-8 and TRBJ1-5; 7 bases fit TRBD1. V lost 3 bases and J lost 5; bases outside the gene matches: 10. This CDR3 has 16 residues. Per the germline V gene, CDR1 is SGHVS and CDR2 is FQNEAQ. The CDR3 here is CASSFDRVWGHQPQHF. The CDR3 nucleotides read TGTGCCAGCAGCTTCGACAGGGTTTGGGGCCATCAGCCCCAGCATTTT.

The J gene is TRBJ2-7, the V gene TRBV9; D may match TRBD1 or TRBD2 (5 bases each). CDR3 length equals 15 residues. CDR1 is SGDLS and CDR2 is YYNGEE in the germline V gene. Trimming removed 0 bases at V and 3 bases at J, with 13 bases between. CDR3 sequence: CASSVGDGYYYEQYF. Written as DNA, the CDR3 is TGTGCCAGCAGCGTAGGGGACGGATATTACTACGAGCAGTACTTC.

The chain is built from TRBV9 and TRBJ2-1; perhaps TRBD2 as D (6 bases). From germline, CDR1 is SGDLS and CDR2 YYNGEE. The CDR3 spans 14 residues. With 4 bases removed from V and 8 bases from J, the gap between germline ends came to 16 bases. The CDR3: CASSSHPGDYEQFF. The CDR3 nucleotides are TGTGCCAGCAGCTCCCATCCGGGGGATTATGAGCAGTTCTTC.

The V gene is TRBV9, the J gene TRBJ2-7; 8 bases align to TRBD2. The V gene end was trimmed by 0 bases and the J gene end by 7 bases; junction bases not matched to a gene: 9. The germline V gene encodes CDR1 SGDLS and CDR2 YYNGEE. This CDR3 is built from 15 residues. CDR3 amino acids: CASSVEPGGRWEQYF. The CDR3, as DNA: TGTGCCAGCAGCGTAGAACCGGGGGGGCGATGGGAGCAGTACTTC.

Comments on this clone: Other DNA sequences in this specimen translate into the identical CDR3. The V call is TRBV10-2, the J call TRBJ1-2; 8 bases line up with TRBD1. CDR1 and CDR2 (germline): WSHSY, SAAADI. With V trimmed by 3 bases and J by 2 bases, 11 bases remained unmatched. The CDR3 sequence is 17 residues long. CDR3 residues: CASSDPLGQDGNYGYTF. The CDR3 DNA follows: TGCGCCAGCAGTGACCCTCTGGGACAGGATGGGAACTATGGCTACACCTTC.

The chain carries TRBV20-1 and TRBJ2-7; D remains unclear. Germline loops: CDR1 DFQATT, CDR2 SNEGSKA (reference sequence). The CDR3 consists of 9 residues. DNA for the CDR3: TGCCGCACAAATGGGGAGCAGTACTTC. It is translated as CRTNGEQYF.

The CDR3 nucleotides read TGTGCCAGCAGCCTGGGACTAGCGCAAGAGACCCAGTACTTC. It yields the protein CASSLGLAQETQYF. This chain links TRBV5-5 with TRBJ2-5; 10 bases are a match to TRBD2. There are 14 residues in the CDR3. Per the germline V gene, CDR1 is SGHKS and CDR2 is YYEKEE (reference sequence). The ends lost 4 bases at V and 2 bases at J; junction bases unmatched: 2.

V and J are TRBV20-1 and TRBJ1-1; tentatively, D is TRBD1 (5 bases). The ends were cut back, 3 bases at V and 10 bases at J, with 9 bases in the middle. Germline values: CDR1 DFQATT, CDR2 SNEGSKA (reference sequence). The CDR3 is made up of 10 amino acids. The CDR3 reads CSASTGGAFF. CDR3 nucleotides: TGCAGTGCTAGCACAGGAGGAGCTTTCTTT.

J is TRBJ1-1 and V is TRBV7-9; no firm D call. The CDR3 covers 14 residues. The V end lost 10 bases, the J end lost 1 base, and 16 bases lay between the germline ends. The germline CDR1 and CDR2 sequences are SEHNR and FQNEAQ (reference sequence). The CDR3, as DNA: TGTGCCACCTCCCGCGGGGTTACGAACACTGAAGCTTTCTTT. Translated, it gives CATSRGVTNTEAFF.

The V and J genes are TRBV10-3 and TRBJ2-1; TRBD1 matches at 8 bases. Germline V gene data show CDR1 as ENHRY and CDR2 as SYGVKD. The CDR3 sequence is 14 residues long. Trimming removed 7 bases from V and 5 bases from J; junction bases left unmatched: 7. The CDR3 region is CAITKDRAHNEQFF. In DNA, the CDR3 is TGTGCCATCACGAAGGACAGGGCTCACAATGAGCAGTTCTTC.

The CDR3 loop is CASSLLGTEAFF. The DNA of the CDR3 is TGTGCCAGCAGCTTGTTGGGGACTGAAGCTTTCTTT. V usage is TRBV5-5 and J usage is TRBJ1-1, with D hard to call. This CDR3 spans 12 amino acids. V was cut by 1 base and J by 5 bases, with 6 bases left in between. The germline V gene has CDR1 SGHKS and CDR2 YYEKEE (reference sequence).

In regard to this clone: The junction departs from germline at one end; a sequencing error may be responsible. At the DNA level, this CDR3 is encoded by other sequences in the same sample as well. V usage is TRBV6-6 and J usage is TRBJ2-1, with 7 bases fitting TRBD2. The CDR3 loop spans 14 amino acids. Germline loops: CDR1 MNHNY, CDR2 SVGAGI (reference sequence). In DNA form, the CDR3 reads TGCGCCAGCACTTCCCTAGCGGTCGCCAATGAGCAGTTCTTC. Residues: CASTSLAVANEQFF.

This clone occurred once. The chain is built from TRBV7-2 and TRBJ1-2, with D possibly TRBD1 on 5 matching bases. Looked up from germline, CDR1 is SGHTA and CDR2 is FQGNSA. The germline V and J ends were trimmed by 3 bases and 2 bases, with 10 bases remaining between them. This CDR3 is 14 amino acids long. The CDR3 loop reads CASSFGQGNYGYTF. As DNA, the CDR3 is TGTGCCAGCAGCTTCGGCCAGGGCAACTATGGCTACACCTTC.

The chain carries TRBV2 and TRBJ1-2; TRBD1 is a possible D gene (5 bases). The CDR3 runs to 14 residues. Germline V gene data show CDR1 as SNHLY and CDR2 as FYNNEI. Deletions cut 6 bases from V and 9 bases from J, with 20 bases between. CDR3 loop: CASRPGTASGSYTF. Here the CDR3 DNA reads TGTGCCAGCAGACCCGGGACGGCAAGCGGGAGCTACACCTTC.

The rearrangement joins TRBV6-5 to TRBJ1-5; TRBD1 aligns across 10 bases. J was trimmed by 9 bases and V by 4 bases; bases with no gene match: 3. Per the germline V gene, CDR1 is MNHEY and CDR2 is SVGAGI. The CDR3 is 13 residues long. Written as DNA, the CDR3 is TGTGCCAGCAGTTGGACAGGGGGTGGGCCCCAGCATTTT. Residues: CASSWTGGGPQHF.